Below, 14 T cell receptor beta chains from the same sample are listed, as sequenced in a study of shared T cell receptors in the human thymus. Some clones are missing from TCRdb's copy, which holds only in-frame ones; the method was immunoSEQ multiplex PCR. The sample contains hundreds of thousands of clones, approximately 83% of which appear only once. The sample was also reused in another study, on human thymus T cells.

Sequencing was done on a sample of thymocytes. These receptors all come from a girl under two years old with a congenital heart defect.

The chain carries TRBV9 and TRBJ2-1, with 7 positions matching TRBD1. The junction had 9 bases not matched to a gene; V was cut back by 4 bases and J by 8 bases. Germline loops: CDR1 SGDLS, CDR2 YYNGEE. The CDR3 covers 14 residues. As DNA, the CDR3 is TGTGCCAGCAGCAGGGGGCCGGGGACCTATGAGCAGTTCTTC. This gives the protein CASSRGPGTYEQFF. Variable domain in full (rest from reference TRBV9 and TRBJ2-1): DSGVTQTPKHLITATGQRVTLRCSPRSGDLSVYWYQQSLDQGLQFLIQYYNGEERAKGNILERFSAQQFPDLHSELNLSSLELGDSALYFCASSRGPGTYEQFFGPGTRLTVL.

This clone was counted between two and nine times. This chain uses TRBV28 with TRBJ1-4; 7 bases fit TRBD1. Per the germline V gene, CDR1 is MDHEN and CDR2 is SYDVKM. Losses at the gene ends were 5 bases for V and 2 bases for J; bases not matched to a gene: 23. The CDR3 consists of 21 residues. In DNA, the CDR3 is TGTGCCAGCAGTCAACCAATAGGGAACCTGGGACAGAAGGTTACTAATGAAAAACTGTTTTTT. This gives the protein CASSQPIGNLGQKVTNEKLFF.

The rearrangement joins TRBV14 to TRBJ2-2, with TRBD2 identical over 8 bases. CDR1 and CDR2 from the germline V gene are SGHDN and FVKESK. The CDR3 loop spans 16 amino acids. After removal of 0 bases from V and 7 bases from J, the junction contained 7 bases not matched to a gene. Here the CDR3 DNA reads TGTGCCAGCAGCCAAGACCCGAGCGGGGGTGGCGGGGAGCTGTTTTTT. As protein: CASSQDPSGGGGELFF.

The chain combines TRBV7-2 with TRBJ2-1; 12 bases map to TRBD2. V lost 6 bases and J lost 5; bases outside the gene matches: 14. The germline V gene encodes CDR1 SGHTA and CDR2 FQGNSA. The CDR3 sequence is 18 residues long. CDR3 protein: CASRRTSGGRYPHNEQFF. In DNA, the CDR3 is TGTGCCAGCAGACGTACTAGCGGGGGGCGATATCCCCACAATGAGCAGTTCTTC.

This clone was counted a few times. CDR3: CASSLLPGKLNTEAFF. CDR3 in DNA: TGTGCCAGCAGTTTATTGCCGGGGAAGTTGAACACTGAAGCTTTCTTT. The chain is built from TRBV27 and TRBJ1-1, with D unresolved. The CDR3 runs to 16 residues. Between the trimmed V and J ends, which lost 1 base and 0 bases, there was a span of 12 bases. CDR1 and CDR2 from the germline V gene are MNHEY and SMNVEV (reference sequence).

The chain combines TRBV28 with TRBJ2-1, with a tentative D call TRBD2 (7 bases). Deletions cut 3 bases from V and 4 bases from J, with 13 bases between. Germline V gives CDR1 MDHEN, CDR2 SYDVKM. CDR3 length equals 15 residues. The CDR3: CASSFPGEGYNEQFF. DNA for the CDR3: TGTGCCAGCAGTTTCCCAGGGGAGGGATACAATGAGCAGTTCTTC.

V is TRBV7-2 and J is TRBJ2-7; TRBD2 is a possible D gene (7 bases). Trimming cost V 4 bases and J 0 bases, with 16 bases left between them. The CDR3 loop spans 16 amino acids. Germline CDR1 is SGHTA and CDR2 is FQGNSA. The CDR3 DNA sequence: TGTGCCAGCAGCTCTGGGAGGGGGTCGAGCTCCTACGAGCAGTACTTC. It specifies CASSSGRGSSSYEQYF. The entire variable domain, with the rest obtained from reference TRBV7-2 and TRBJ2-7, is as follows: GAGVSQSPSNKVTEKGKDVELRCDPISGHTALYWYRQSLGQGLEFLIYFQGNSAPDKSGLPSDRFSAERTGGSVSTLTIQRTQQEDSAVYLCASSSGRGSSSYEQYFGPGTRLTVT.

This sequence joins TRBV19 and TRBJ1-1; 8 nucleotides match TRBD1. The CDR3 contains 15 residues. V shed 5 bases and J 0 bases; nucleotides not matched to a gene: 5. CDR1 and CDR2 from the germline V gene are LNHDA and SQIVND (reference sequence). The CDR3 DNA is TGTGCCAGTAGTTGGACAGGGTCTATGAACACTGAAGCTTTCTTT. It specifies CASSWTGSMNTEAFF.

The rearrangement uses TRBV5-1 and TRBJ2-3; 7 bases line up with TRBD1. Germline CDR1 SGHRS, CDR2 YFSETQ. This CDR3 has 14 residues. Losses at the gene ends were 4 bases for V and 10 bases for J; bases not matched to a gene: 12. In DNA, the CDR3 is TGCGCCAGCAGCCCGCGTACAGGGGAATCGGCGCAGTATTTT. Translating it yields CASSPRTGESAQYF.

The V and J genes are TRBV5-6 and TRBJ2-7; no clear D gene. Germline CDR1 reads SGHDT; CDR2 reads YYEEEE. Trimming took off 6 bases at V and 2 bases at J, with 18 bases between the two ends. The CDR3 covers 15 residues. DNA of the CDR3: TGTGCCAGCACCTACTATGGGTCCGCGACCTACGAGCAGTACTTC. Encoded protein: CASTYYGSATYEQYF. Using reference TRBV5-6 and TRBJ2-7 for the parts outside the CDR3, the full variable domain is DAGVTQSPTHLIKTRGQQVTLRCSPKSGHDTVSWYQQALGQGPQFIFQYYEEEERQRGNFPDRFSGHQFPNYSSELNVNALLLGDSALYLCASTYYGSATYEQYFGPGTRLTVT.

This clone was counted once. The CDR3 DNA is TGTGCCATCGCTCAGGGGGAGACCCAGTACTTC. Translation: CAIAQGETQYF. The rearrangement links TRBV10-3 to TRBJ2-5; D possibly corresponds to TRBD1 (6 bases). The CDR3 runs 11 residues. V lost 8 bases, J lost 5 bases, and 9 bases lay in between. The germline V gene has CDR1 ENHRY and CDR2 SYGVKD.

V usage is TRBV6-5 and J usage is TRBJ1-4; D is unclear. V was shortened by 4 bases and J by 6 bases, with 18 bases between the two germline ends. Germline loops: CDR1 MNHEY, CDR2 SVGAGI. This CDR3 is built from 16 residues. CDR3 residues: CASSSLWVGRDEKLFF. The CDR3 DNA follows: TGTGCCAGCAGTTCTCTGTGGGTAGGGCGGGATGAAAAACTGTTTTTT.

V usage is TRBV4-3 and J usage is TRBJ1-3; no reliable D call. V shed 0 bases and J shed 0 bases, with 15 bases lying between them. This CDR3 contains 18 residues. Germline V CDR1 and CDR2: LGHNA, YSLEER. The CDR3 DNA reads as TGCGCCAGCAGCCAAGATTGGTCTTGGGCGAGCTCTGGAAACACCATATATTTT. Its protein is CASSQDWSWASSGNTIYF.

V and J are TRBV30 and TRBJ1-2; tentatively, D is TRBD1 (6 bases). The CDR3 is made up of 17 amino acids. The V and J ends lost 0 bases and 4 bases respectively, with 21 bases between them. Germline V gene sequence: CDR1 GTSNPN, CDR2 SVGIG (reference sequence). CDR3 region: CAWSVSAGGRRRYGYTF. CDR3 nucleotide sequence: TGTGCCTGGAGTGTATCCGCTGGGGGCCGCCGCCGCTATGGCTACACCTTC. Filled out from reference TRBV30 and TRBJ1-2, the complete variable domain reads SQTIHQWPATLVQPVGSPLSLECTVEGTSNPNLYWYRQAAGRGLQLLFYSVGIGQISSEVPQNLSASRPQDRQFILSSKKLLLSDSGFYLCAWSVSAGGRRRYGYTFGSGTRLTVV.